The next 20 T cell receptor beta chains were all read from a single sample in a study of T cell responses to AZD1222 COVID-19 vaccine. Using immunoSEQ multiplex PCR, the repertoire was profiled, and TCRdb retains in-frame clones only, with some absent. The profile covers about 92,000 clones, with around 84% appearing a single time and approximately 10% taken by the ten largest. The source was peripheral blood, collected on day 0 of AZD1222 vaccination. The receptors were gathered from an adult in good health.

The chain is built from TRBV7-2 and TRBJ1-6; 7 bases fit TRBD1. Germline V gene lookup returns CDR1 SGHTA and CDR2 FQGNSA. This CDR3 is built from 17 residues. The J segment lost 0 bases and the V segment lost 4 bases, leaving 6 bases of the junction unmatched. The CDR3 sequence is CASSSPTGSSYNSPLHF. The CDR3 nucleotides read TGTGCCAGCAGCTCCCCGACAGGGAGCTCCTATAATTCACCCCTCCACTTT.

The chain employs TRBV7-2 and TRBJ1-2; 7 bases match TRBD1. The junction had 6 bases not matched to a gene; V was cut back by 5 bases and J by 3 bases. The CDR3 runs 14 residues. Germline-derived CDR1 and CDR2 are SGHTA and FQGNSA. The CDR3 reads CASSPPGTDYGYTF. CDR3 DNA sequence: TGTGCCAGCAGCCCCCCCGGGACAGACTATGGCTACACCTTC.

The chain carries TRBV7-9 and TRBJ2-5, with D unclear. Germline assignment: CDR1 SEHNR and CDR2 FQNEAQ (reference sequence). Trimming shortened V by 5 bases and J by 3 bases, and 13 bases separated the two germline ends. The CDR3 totals 14 residues. This CDR3 reads CASSPSSIEETQYF. CDR3 in DNA: TGTGCCAGCAGCCCAAGTTCGATTGAAGAGACCCAGTACTTC.

This clone was picked up a small number of times. V and J are TRBV28 and TRBJ1-2; tentatively, D is TRBD1 (5 bases). The CDR3 is 13 residues long. Germline lookup yields CDR1 MDHEN and CDR2 SYDVKM. Trimming shortened V by 6 bases and J by 0 bases, and 8 bases separated the two germline ends. CDR3 protein: CASRSTANYGYTF. CDR3 nucleotides: TGTGCCAGCAGGTCGACAGCTAACTATGGCTACACCTTC.

The rearrangement uses TRBV30 and TRBJ2-7, with unresolved D. Germline assignment: CDR1 GTSNPN and CDR2 SVGIG (reference sequence). V was cut by 2 bases and J by 2 bases, with 10 bases left in between. This CDR3 is built from 13 residues. CDR3 residues: CAWSIGGTYEQYF. DNA of the CDR3: TGTGCCTGGAGTATCGGCGGAACCTACGAGCAGTACTTC.

The V call is TRBV7-7, the J call TRBJ2-5; D not certain. V gave up 4 bases and J gave up 2 bases, with 14 bases separating them. Germline CDR1 reads SSHAT; CDR2 reads FNYEAQ (reference sequence). The CDR3 has 15 amino acids. DNA of the CDR3: TGTGCCAGCAGCTCTATGGGCGTGGGGCAAGAGACCCAGTACTTC. Its translation: CASSSMGVGQETQYF.

This rearrangement joins TRBV28 to TRBJ1-6, with unresolved D. V was trimmed by 6 bases and J by 10 bases, leaving 13 bases between them. Germline CDR1 reads MDHEN; CDR2 reads SYDVKM. The CDR3 runs 13 residues. The CDR3 DNA sequence: TGTGCCAGCAGAAGAGAACGGGTCTCACCCCTCCACTTT. It translates to CASRRERVSPLHF.

This chain links TRBV6-5 with TRBJ1-6, with 7 bases aligning to TRBD1. This CDR3 comprises 15 residues. Germline V gene data show CDR1 as MNHEY and CDR2 as SVGAGI. V dropped 6 bases and J dropped 7; count of bases not matched to a gene: 9. The CDR3 reads CASSIEGAENSPLHF. CDR3 DNA sequence: TGTGCCAGCAGCATAGAGGGGGCGGAAAATTCACCCCTCCACTTT.

The CDR3 sequence: CASSPDRPSQQYF. In DNA, the CDR3 is TGTGCCAGCAGTCCTGACAGGCCCTCCCAGCAGTACTTC. This sequence joins TRBV12-3 or TRBV12-4 and TRBJ2-7; TRBD1 is a possible D gene (6 bases). Trimming took off 5 bases at V and 8 bases at J, with 16 bases between the two ends. The CDR3 spans 13 residues.

J is TRBJ1-5 and V is TRBV2; TRBD1 might be the D (6 bases). The V and J ends lost 4 bases and 2 bases respectively, with 9 bases between them. This CDR3 has 14 amino acids. Germline CDR1 reads SNHLY; CDR2 reads FYNNEI. Written as DNA, the CDR3 is TGTGCCAGCAGTGGGGCAGGGGGCAATCAGCCCCAGCATTTT. Residues: CASSGAGGNQPQHF.

This rearrangement joins TRBV5-1 to TRBJ1-6, with 7 nucleotides matching TRBD1. Germline V lookup: CDR1 SGHRS, CDR2 YFSETQ. This CDR3 is 14 amino acids long. Trimming at V came to 5 bases and at J to 7 bases, leaving 6 bases not matched to a gene. The CDR3 DNA is TGCGCCAGCAGTTGGGACAGTAAGAATTCACCCCTCCACTTT. Protein sequence: CASSWDSKNSPLHF.

The chain couples TRBV19 to TRBJ2-1; 11 nucleotides align to TRBD2. V lost 6 bases to trimming and J lost 7 bases; unmatched junction nucleotides: 8. CDR1 is LNHDA and CDR2 is SQIVND in the germline V gene (reference sequence). This CDR3 contains 15 residues. The CDR3 protein is CASSRGVAGGNEQFF. Written as DNA, the CDR3 is TGTGCCAGTAGCCGAGGGGTAGCGGGAGGGAATGAGCAGTTCTTC.

The chain links TRBV5-5 to TRBJ2-7, with TRBD1 matching over 7 bases. The CDR3 consists of 15 residues. Germline lookup yields CDR1 SGHKS and CDR2 YYEKEE (reference sequence). V lost 4 bases and J lost 0; bases outside the gene matches: 7. CDR3 bases: TGTGCCAGCAGCAGGGACAGTACGAGCTCCTACGAGCAGTACTTC. It codes for CASSRDSTSSYEQYF. The full variable domain, its missing parts supplied by reference TRBV5-5 and TRBJ2-7, is DAGVTQSPTHLIKTRGQQVTLRCSPISGHKSVSWYQQVLGQGPQFIFQYYEKEERGRGNFPDRFSARQFPNYSSELNVNALLLGDSALYLCASSRDSTSSYEQYFGPGTRLTVT.

This clone was counted a single time. The V gene is TRBV5-1, the J gene TRBJ1-1, with D unclear. This CDR3 region has 13 residues. The germline V and J ends were trimmed by 1 base and 4 bases, with 8 bases remaining between them. From germline, CDR1 is SGHRS and CDR2 YFSETQ. This chain's CDR3 is CASSLLGTTEAFF. In DNA, the CDR3 is TGCGCCAGCAGCTTGTTGGGAACCACTGAAGCTTTCTTT.

The rearrangement joins TRBV4-2 to TRBJ1-1, with a possible D match to TRBD1 (6 bases). The V gene lost 4 bases and the J gene lost 1 base, with 13 bases spanning the gap. The germline V gene encodes CDR1 LGHNA and CDR2 YNFKEQ. CDR3 length equals 15 residues. The CDR3 DNA is TGTGCCAGCAGCCCCCGGGACATTGAGAACACTGAAGCTTTCTTT. Residues: CASSPRDIENTEAFF.

The chain uses TRBV3-1 (or the pseudogene TRBV3-2) and TRBJ2-5; TRBD2 might be the D (6 bases). Trimming removed 1 base from V and 5 bases from J, with 17 bases in between. This CDR3 contains 16 residues. Per the germline V gene, CDR1 is LGHDT and CDR2 is YNNKEL (reference sequence). This chain's CDR3 is CASSQVGTRGWETQYF. The CDR3 DNA sequence: TGTGCCAGCAGCCAAGTGGGGACTCGGGGATGGGAGACCCAGTACTTC.

This sequence joins TRBV2 and TRBJ1-2; maybe TRBD1 (5 bases). The CDR3 extends over 10 amino acids. Germline loops: CDR1 SNHLY, CDR2 FYNNEI. The V end lost 8 bases, the J end lost 7 bases, and 8 bases lay between the germline ends. CDR3 residues: CASFGGGYTF. The CDR3 nucleotides read TGTGCCAGCTTCGGGGGTGGCTACACCTTC.

V gene TRBV10-2 combines with J gene TRBJ2-1; no clear D gene. Germline-derived CDR1 and CDR2 are WSHSY and SAAADI. The V end lost 0 bases, the J end lost 2 bases, and 8 bases lay between the germline ends. This CDR3 has 15 residues. The CDR3 DNA follows: TGCGCCAGCAGTGAGTCGGACCACGCCTACAATGAGCAGTTCTTC. Translation gives CASSESDHAYNEQFF.

The chain couples TRBV7-9 to TRBJ1-1; D is uncertain. V was trimmed by 2 bases and J by 0 bases, leaving 7 bases between them. This CDR3 is 14 amino acids long. Germline-derived CDR1 and CDR2 are SEHNR and FQNEAQ (reference sequence). The CDR3 DNA follows: TGTGCCAGCAGCTTAAGCCCTATGAACACTGAAGCTTTCTTT. As protein: CASSLSPMNTEAFF.

As concerns this clone: At one boundary the junction diverges from the germline segment, which might be a read error. CDR3 residues: CASSLDRASNTGELFF. The CDR3 DNA sequence: TGTGCTAGCAGCTTAGACAGGGCCTCGAACACCGGGGAGCTGTTTTTT. V usage is TRBV7-7 and J usage is TRBJ2-2, with 7 bases aligning to TRBD1. Germline loops: CDR1 SSHAT, CDR2 FNYEAQ (reference sequence). This CDR3 contains 16 residues.